This T cell receptor beta chain derives from a study of T-cell reconstitution after alpha-beta-depleted transplantation in children. As it was prepared, the TCRbeta library received unique molecular identifiers. TCRdb itself ran the PCR reads through MiXCR, one entry per CDR3 protein. Of approximately 490,000 distinct CDR3 sequences listed, around 13% are singletons. Germline V gene lookup returns CDR1 SEHNR and CDR2 FQNEAQ (reference sequence). This CDR3 comprises 14 residues. Trimming took off 2 bases at V and 4 bases at J, with 10 bases between the two ends. Only a few counts were recorded for this clonotype.

This TCR was sampled from a human donor who donated a stem cell graft to a child with combined immunodeficiency. Sequenced here: PBMCs from the stem cell graft donor, sampled from the stem cell graft. The chain combines TRBV7-9 with TRBJ2-3; weak D call: TRBD1 (6 bases). CDR3 loop: CASSLHRVADTQYF. The DNA of the CDR3 is TGTGCCAGCAGCTTACACAGGGTCGCAGATACGCAGTATTTT. Looking up the rest from reference TRBV7-9 and TRBJ2-3 gives the full variable domain: DTGVSQNPRHKITKRGQNVTFRCDPISEHNRLYWYRQTLGQGPEFLTYFQNEAQLEKSRLLSDRFSAERPKGSFSTLEIQRTEQGDSAMYLCASSLHRVADTQYFGPGTRLTVL.